This TCR beta chain comes out of a study of cytomegalovirus exposure and HLA in healthy donors. Study results and caveats: Researchers counted around 150 TCR beta chains as cytomegalovirus-associated.

The CDR3 sequence is 14 residues long. Germline V lookup: CDR1 MDHEN, CDR2 SYDVKM. With 2 bases clipped from V and 5 bases from J, the junction kept 5 bases outside the gene matches. PCR primers comprised 60 Vbeta and 13 Jbeta primers. Method: immunoSEQ multiplex PCR; TCRdb's copy keeps in-frame clones and lacks some. The data hold some 130,000 clones, with around 75% observed a single time. About this clone: As yet, its antigen is unknown.

This receptor was obtained from a man aged 25-45 years in good health and CMV-seronegative. The sequencing sample was made of PBMCs. The genes are TRBV28 and TRBJ2-5; 7 bases align to TRBD1. In DNA, the CDR3 is TGTGCCAGCAGTTTAAAAAGGGGGCGCGAGACCCAGTACTTC. Residues: CASSLKRGRETQYF.